The 3 T cell receptor beta chains below come from one sample, sequenced in a study of blood T cells in healthy people across ages. Next came a second PCR, run for about 6 to 12 cycles, which used a sample-barcoded 5' primer along with a J-beta primer mix. One entry per CDR3 protein, called by TCRdb with MiXCR from the 5' RACE reads. The sample includes about 930,000 distinct CDR3 sequences, about 27% seen only once; the top ten take around 9.6%. These data also formed part of another study, on T cells of mothers and their children.

What was sequenced was blood. All receptors derive from a woman aged 40 to 50 in good health.

The rearrangement joins TRBV12-3 or TRBV12-4 to TRBJ2-7; perhaps TRBD1 as D (6 bases). The CDR3 length is 15 residues. Trimming pared 4 bases from V and 2 bases from J, leaving 15 bases between. CDR3 in amino acids: CASSSTGLSTYEQYF. The DNA for the CDR3 is TGTGCCAGCAGTTCTACAGGGTTGAGTACCTACGAGCAGTACTTC.

Of note for this clonotype: A read error may explain this, as a much larger clone is one base away. The V call is TRBV20-1, the J call TRBJ2-1; 7 nucleotides line up with TRBD1. This CDR3 region has 13 residues. CDR1 and CDR2 from the germline V gene are DFQATT and SNEGSKA (reference sequence). V shed 5 bases, J shed 10 bases, and the junction held 11 bases outside the gene matches. The DNA for the CDR3 is TGCAGTGCTCGGGACAGCCGGTCCTACGAGCAGTTCTTC. Translating it yields CSARDSRSYEQFF.

This clonotype was picked up many times. The chain links TRBV6-5 to TRBJ2-1; D perhaps matches TRBD1 (6 bases). V lost 7 bases and J 7 bases, leaving 17 bases between the germline ends. The CDR3 has 14 residues. Germline V CDR1 and CDR2: MNHEY, SVGAGI. Here the CDR3 reads CASTPGQGSNEQFF. CDR3 bases: TGTGCCAGCACCCCGGGACAAGGATCGAATGAGCAGTTCTTC.